Shown below are 10 T cell receptor beta chains from a single sample sequenced in a study of somatic mutations in cytotoxic T cells in rheumatoid arthritis. Profiling relied on immunoSEQ multiplex PCR, and the TCRdb table lists in-frame clones only, not all of them. Of about 17,000 clones in the sample, over 60% were seen once. Sequencing input: CD8+ T cells sorted from blood. These receptors all come from an adult with rheumatoid arthritis.

The gene calls are TRBV11-2 and TRBJ2-5; no clear D gene. V was cut by 4 bases and J by 4 bases, with 10 bases left in between. This CDR3 comprises 13 residues. CDR1 is SGHAT and CDR2 is FQNNGV in the germline V gene. DNA for the CDR3: TGTGCCAGCAGCTCCCGACTTCCAGAGACCCAGTACTTC. Its protein product is CASSSRLPETQYF.

The V and J genes are TRBV13 and TRBJ2-1; 11 bases line up with TRBD1. Per germline, CDR1 PRHDT and CDR2 FYEKMQ (reference sequence). J gave up 8 bases and V 5 bases, and 5 bases lay outside the gene matches. This CDR3 spans 14 amino acids. CDR3 coding DNA: TGTGCCAGCAGCGCTCGGACAGGGGGCGATGAGCAGTTCTTC. This codes for CASSARTGGDEQFF.

The chain recombines TRBV27 with TRBJ2-4, with unresolved D. In germline, CDR1 is MNHEY, CDR2 SMNVEV (reference sequence). The V end was cut by 5 bases, the J end by 0 bases, with 11 bases between. This CDR3 spans 15 amino acids. The CDR3 region is CASSKNSVAKNIQYF. CDR3 DNA: TGTGCCAGCAGTAAAAACAGCGTAGCCAAAAACATTCAGTACTTC.

On this clone: One end of the junction varies from germline; a read error may be responsible. The chain carries TRBV5-1 and TRBJ2-3, with D unclear. CDR1 and CDR2 from the germline V gene are SGHRS and YFSETQ. CDR3 length equals 15 residues. The DNA for the CDR3 is TGCGCCAGCTGCTTGCGGTGGCCTAGCACAGATACGCAGTATTTT. This encodes CASCLRWPSTDTQYF.

This chain links TRBV27 with TRBJ2-7; D remains unclear. From germline, CDR1 is MNHEY and CDR2 SMNVEV (reference sequence). The ends were cut back, 2 bases at V and 2 bases at J, with 7 bases in the middle. The CDR3 runs to 13 residues. The CDR3 nucleotides are TGTGCCAGCAGTTTAGGCCAGACCTACGAGCAGTACTTC. Residues: CASSLGQTYEQYF.

The chain has TRBV9 and TRBJ1-5; D is uncertain. V was cut by 0 bases and J by 4 bases, with 5 bases left in between. The CDR3 is 13 residues long. Germline V gives CDR1 SGDLS, CDR2 YYNGEE. CDR3 protein: CASSVGWNQPQHF. The CDR3 nucleotides read TGTGCCAGCAGCGTAGGATGGAATCAGCCCCAGCATTTT.

J is TRBJ2-3 and V is TRBV4-2, with TRBD2 matching 12 bases. CDR3 length: 17 residues. V was pared by 1 base and J by 4 bases, with 6 bases of the junction left unmatched. CDR1 and CDR2 from the germline V gene are LGHNA and YNFKEQ. As DNA, the CDR3 is TGTGCCAGCAGCCAAGCCCCTAGCGGGGGGGCCGCAGATACGCAGTATTTT. It is translated as CASSQAPSGGAADTQYF.

The J gene is TRBJ1-5, the V gene TRBV10-3, with 12 bases aligning to TRBD1. CDR3 length equals 17 residues. V lost 6 bases and J lost 0; bases outside the gene matches: 6. Germline lookup yields CDR1 ENHRY and CDR2 SYGVKD. CDR3 amino acids: CAISPGQGAGSNQPQHF. The DNA of the CDR3 is TGTGCCATCAGCCCGGGACAGGGGGCAGGTAGCAATCAGCCCCAGCATTTT.

This sequence joins TRBV4-1 and TRBJ1-2, with D possibly matching TRBD1 (6 bases). The germline V gene encodes CDR1 MGHRA and CDR2 YSYEKL. CDR3 length: 15 amino acids. Trimming pared 0 bases from V and 5 bases from J, leaving 13 bases between. The CDR3 loop reads CASSQDGGAVYGYTF. The DNA for the CDR3 is TGCGCCAGCAGCCAAGATGGGGGGGCGGTTTATGGCTACACCTTC.

The gene calls are TRBV5-1 and TRBJ2-7; 8 bases line up with TRBD1. This CDR3 has 13 amino acids. V shed 0 bases and J 4 bases; nucleotides not matched to a gene: 0. Germline V lookup: CDR1 SGHRS, CDR2 YFSETQ. CDR3 residues: CASSLGTGYEQYF. DNA of the CDR3: TGCGCCAGCAGCTTGGGGACAGGGTACGAGCAGTACTTC.